A single TCR beta chain is shown here with its context. These data belong to a study of technical replicates of blood from a few donors. The repertoire was sequenced with immunoSEQ multiplex PCR; TCRdb's copy has only in-frame clones and lacks some. Here the sample spans roughly 69,000 clones, less than 98% being singletons. Germline V CDR1 and CDR2: MNHEY, SMNVEV (reference sequence). The ends were cut back, 6 bases at V and 5 bases at J, with 10 bases in the middle. The CDR3 has 12 amino acids. Sequencing was carried out using T cells isolated from PBMCs. The genes are TRBV27 and TRBJ1-1; D not certain. This TCR was recovered from a human donor in good health. CDR3 sequence reads: CASRLGDTEAFF. In DNA, the CDR3 is TGTGCCAGCAGGCTCGGGGATACTGAAGCTTTCTTT.